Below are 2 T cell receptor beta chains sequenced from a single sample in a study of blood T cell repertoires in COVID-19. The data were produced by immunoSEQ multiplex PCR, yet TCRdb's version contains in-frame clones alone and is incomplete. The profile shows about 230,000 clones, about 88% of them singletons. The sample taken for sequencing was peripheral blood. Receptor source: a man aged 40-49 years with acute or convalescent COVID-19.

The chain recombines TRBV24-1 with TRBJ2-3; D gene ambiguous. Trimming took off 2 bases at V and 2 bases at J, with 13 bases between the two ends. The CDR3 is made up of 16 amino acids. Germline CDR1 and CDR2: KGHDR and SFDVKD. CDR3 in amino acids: CATSDSSRSHTDTQYF. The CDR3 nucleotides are TGTGCCACCAGTGATTCATCGAGGAGTCACACAGATACGCAGTATTTT.

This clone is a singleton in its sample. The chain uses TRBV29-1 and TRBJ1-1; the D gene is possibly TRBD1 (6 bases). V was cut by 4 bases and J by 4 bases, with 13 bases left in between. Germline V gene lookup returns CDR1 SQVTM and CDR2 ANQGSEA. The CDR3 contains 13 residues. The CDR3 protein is CSVVGAAGTEAFF. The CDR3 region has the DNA TGCAGCGTTGTGGGGGCTGCTGGCACTGAAGCTTTCTTT.